This T cell receptor (beta chain) originates from a study of shared clonotypes between healthy human individuals. Using immunoSEQ multiplex PCR, the repertoire was profiled, and TCRdb retains in-frame clones only, with some absent. This table holds 450,000 to 650,000 clones, around 77% found once. V gave up 6 bases and J gave up 3 bases, with 14 bases separating them. The CDR3 is 14 residues long. Looked up from germline, CDR1 is MDHEN and CDR2 is SYDVKM. Material for sequencing was PBMCs. The chain joins TRBV28 to TRBJ1-1; D possibly corresponds to TRBD1 (6 bases). The receptor's source is a woman between 40 and 55 years old in good health. Some clones in this sample may be carry-over from other donors' samples. CDR3 residues: CASRPRGWDTEAFF. DNA for the CDR3: TGTGCCAGCAGGCCGAGGGGGTGGGACACTGAAGCTTTCTTT.